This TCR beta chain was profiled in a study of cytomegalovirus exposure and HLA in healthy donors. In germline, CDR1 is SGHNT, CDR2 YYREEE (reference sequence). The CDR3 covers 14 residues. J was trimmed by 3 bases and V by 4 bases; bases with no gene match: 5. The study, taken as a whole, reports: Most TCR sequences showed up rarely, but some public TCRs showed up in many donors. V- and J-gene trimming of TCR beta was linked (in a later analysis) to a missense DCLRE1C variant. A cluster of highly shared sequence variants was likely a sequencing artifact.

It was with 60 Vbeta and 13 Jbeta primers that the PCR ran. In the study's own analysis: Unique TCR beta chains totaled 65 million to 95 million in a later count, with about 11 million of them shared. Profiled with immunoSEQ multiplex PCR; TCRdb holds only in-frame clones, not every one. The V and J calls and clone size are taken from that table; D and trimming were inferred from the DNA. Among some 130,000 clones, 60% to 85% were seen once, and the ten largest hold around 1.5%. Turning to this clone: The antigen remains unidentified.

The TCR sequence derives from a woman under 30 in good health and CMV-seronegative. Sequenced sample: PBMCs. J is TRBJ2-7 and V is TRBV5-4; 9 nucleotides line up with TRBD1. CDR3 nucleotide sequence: TGTGCCAGCAGCCCCCCGGGACAGGGCTACGAGCAGTACTTC. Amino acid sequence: CASSPPGQGYEQYF.